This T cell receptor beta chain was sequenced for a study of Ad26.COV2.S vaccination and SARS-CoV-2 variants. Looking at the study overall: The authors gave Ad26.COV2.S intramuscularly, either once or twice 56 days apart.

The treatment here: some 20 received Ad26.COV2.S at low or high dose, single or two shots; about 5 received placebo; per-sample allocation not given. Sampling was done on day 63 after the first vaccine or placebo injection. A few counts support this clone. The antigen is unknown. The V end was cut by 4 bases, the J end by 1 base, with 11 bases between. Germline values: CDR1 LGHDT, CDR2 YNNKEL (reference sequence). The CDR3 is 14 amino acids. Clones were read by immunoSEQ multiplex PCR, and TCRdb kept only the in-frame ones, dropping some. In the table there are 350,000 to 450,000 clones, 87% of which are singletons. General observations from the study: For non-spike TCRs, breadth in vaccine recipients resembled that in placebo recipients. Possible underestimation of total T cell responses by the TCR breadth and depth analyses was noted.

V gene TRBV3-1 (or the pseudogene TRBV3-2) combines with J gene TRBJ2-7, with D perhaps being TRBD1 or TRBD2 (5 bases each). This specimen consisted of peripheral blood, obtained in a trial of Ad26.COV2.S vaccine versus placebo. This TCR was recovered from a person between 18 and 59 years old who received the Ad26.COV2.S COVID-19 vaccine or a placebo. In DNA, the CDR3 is TGTGCCAGCAGCCTCCGGGACGTATCCTACGAGCAGTACTTC. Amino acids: CASSLRDVSYEQYF.